This record concerns one T cell receptor (beta chain) sequence. Its target antigen remains unknown. Within one base of it there is no much larger clone, and no base qualities were kept. At the junction V is shortened by 5 bases and J by 7 bases; bases outside the gene matches: 3. The germline V gene (reference sequence) supplies CDR1 MNHEY and CDR2 SMNVEV. The CDR3 covers 14 residues, taking in both the cysteine and the phenylalanine. The retained sequence is limited to the CDR3, 42 bases, with the frame set at the first base. This entry comes from a study of blood T cell repertoires in COVID-19 (dated by TCRdb to 2018 to 2020). For context, the study as a whole: Collaborator samples came from the United States, Italy and Spain and covered acute and convalescent phases of COVID-19. The material from the prospective study consisted of cDNA or gDNA derived from T cells, B-cell-depleted T cells, or PBMCs. Subjects who had been exposed to COVID-19, were actively infected with it, or had recovered from it provided the deeply sampled blood TCRbeta repertoires that made up the dataset. The repertoires were released in a freely available public database intended as a resource for research on the immune response to SARS-CoV-2. The samples were drawn from the first 160 participants of the ongoing ImmuneRACE study and from about 1,200 subjects provided by 6 global collaborators. A de-identified subject ID, COVID-19 status, age in years and sex were almost always included in the sample metadata. Where available, HLA class I and class II types were taken from metadata supplied by the sample provider and were not determined by assay-based typing. The investigation overall reported the following: The quantity of clinical and demographic metadata differed by source and by participant and was supplied without curation.

Each collaborating institution followed its own protocols to collect whole blood in K2EDTA tubes. For TCRbeta analysis, collaborators shipped samples in one of three forms: frozen whole blood, isolated PBMCs, or DNA extracted from either of those sample types. TCRbeta CDR3 regions were amplified from genomic DNA by means of the immunoSEQ Assay, a bias-controlled multiplex PCR. The original methods were these. Within the assay, amplification of reference gene primers was used to estimate how many nucleated cells each sample contained. Sequence reads were collapsed and filtered to measure the absolute abundance of every unique TCRbeta CDR3 rearrangement. For each sample, productive Simpson clonality was calculated by taking the square root of Simpson's diversity index across productive rearrangements. This is the immuneACCESS table as TCRdb keeps it, with only in-frame sequences that have V and J called. A part of the clones is gone; compared with another copy, unresolved V genes explain less than half, and the rest is unexplained. The V and J calls and clone size come from that table; D and trimming were worked out from the DNA. The sample records 85,000 to 100,000 clones, more than 80% of which are singletons. The ten largest clones take up 25% to 30% of the sample.

Recombination joined TRBV27 with TRBJ2-1, with 12 bases matching TRBD2. The origin of this receptor is a man aged 45 to 65 with active or convalescent COVID-19. Sequencing was done on a sample of peripheral blood. In nucleotides, the sequence is TGTGCCAGCAGTGTACTAGCGGGAGGTAATGAGCAGTTCTTC. This encodes CASSVLAGGNEQFF.